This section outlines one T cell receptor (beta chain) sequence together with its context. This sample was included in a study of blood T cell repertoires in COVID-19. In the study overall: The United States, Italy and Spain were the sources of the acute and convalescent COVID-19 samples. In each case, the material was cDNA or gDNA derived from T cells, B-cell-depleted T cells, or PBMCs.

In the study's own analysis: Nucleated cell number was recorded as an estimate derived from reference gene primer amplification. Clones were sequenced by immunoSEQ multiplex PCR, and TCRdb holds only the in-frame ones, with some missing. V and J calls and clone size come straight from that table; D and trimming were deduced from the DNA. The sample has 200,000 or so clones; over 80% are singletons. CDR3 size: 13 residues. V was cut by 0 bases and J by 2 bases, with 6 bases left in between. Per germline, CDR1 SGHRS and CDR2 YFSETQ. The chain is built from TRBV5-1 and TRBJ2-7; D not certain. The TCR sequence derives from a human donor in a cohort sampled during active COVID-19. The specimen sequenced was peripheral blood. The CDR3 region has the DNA TGCGCCAGCAGCTTGGGTCCTCCCTACGAGCAGTACTTC. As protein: CASSLGPPYEQYF.